The rows below give T cell receptor beta chains drawn from one sample of a study of T cells in localized non-small cell lung cancer. Profiling relied on immunoSEQ multiplex PCR, and the TCRdb table lists in-frame clones only, not all of them. This table holds around 19,000 clones, roughly nine tenths found once. Sequenced here: peripheral blood, sampled before any cancer treatment. These TCRs come from a woman aged 35 to 70 with stage I lung adenocarcinoma. Each CDR3 is given with its conserved first and last residue. A D gene is named only where the DNA matches it firmly. Size is stated for part of the rows, as once, few or many counts, or as a class when the clone is expanded.

size	D	J	V	CDR3	DNA
-	-	TRBJ2-5	TRBV2	CASRNREGETQYF	TGTGCCAGCAGGAACAGGGAGGGGGAGACCCAGTACTTC
-	-	TRBJ2-5	TRBV10-1	CASSVGLQETQYF	TGCGCCAGCAGTGTGGGACTTCAAGAGACCCAGTACTTC
-	-	TRBJ1-5	TRBV7-9	CASSRQADQPQHF	TGTGCCAGCAGTCGACAGGCGGATCAGCCCCAGCATTTT
-	TRBD1	TRBJ1-4	TRBV18	CASSLRTGEVNEKLFF	TGTGCCAGCTCCCTTCGGACAGGGGAAGTTAATGAAAAACTGTTTTTT
once	-	TRBJ1-3	TRBV11-2	CASRGDTIYF	TGTGCCAGCCGGGGAGACACCATATATTTT
-	-	TRBJ2-1	TRBV7-9	CASSLVVHNEQFF	TGTGCCAGCAGCTTAGTTGTCCACAATGAGCAGTTCTTC
-	TRBD1	TRBJ1-2	TRBV27	CASSPGQGAVYGYTF	TGTGCCAGCAGTCCGGGACAGGGGGCGGTCTATGGCTACACCTTC
-	-	TRBJ2-2	TRBV5-1	CASSLAPHLAGTGELFF	TGCGCCAGCAGCTTGGCGCCGCACCTGGCGGGGACCGGGGAGCTGTTTTTT
-	TRBD2	TRBJ2-5	TRBV7-3	CASSPPGQGGETQYF	TGTGCCAGCAGCCCCCCAGGGCAGGGAGGGGAGACCCAGTACTTC
-	TRBD2	TRBJ2-7	TRBV7-2	CASSPLAGVPYEQYF	TGTGCCAGCAGCCCGCTAGCGGGGGTCCCCTACGAGCAGTACTTC
-	-	TRBJ1-1	TRBV2	CASTRGGTEAFF	TGTGCCAGCACACGAGGGGGCACTGAAGCTTTCTTT
-	-	TRBJ1-5	TRBV5-6	CASSLRGGAAINSNQPQHF	TGTGCCAGCAGCTTGCGGGGGGGGGCAGCTATCAATAGCAATCAGCCCCAGCATTTT
-	TRBD2	TRBJ2-1	TRBV4-3	CASSQEASGVYNEQFF	TGCGCCAGCAGCCAAGAAGCTAGCGGGGTCTACAATGAGCAGTTCTTC
-	-	TRBJ2-5	TRBV11-3	CASSLKQNQETQYF	TGTGCCAGCAGCTTAAAGCAAAATCAAGAGACCCAGTACTTC
-	-	TRBJ2-6	TRBV7-8	CASSLSPGGANVLTF	TGTGCCAGCAGCTTATCCCCGGGTGGGGCCAACGTCCTGACTTTC
-	TRBD2	TRBJ2-1	TRBV5-1	CASSLDGYSSGRLFF	TGCGCCAGCAGCTTGGATGGTTACTCTAGCGGGAGGTTATTCTTC
-	-	TRBJ1-6	TRBV2	CASSAGQNSPLHF	TGTGCCAGCAGCGCGGGACAAAATTCACCCCTCCACTTT